This T cell receptor (beta chain) was retrieved from a study of T cells after yellow fever vaccination. At the level of the study: SMART-Seq v4 Ultra Low Input prepared libraries from low-cell fractions. Findings and caveats of the study: Post-booster samples contained most primary-vaccination clones (more than 95% CD4, about 85% CD8). Contaminating bulk clonotypes could be abundant in FACS-sorted repertoires.

Comments on this clonotype: Its antigen is unidentified.

A universal primer site and UMIs were added as TCR cDNA was made by 5'RACE template switching. A single record per CDR3 protein comes from TCRdb applying MiXCR to the 5' RACE reads. Of 350,000 to 450,000 distinct CDR3 sequences listed, about 6.2% are singletons. V lost 4 bases and J 3 bases, leaving 20 bases between the germline ends. Looked up from germline, CDR1 is SGHRS and CDR2 is YFSETQ. CDR3 length equals 16 residues. The source is a man between 25 and 39 years old who received the YFV17D yellow fever vaccine. Sample: PBMCs, taken 5 days after the yellow fever booster vaccination. The chain carries TRBV5-1 and TRBJ2-7; D not resolved. This chain's CDR3 is CASSVDSRADVYEQYF. In DNA form, the CDR3 reads TGCGCCAGCAGCGTAGATTCACGGGCCGACGTCTACGAGCAGTACTTC.